The 25 T cell receptor beta chains below all came from one sample that was sequenced in a study of blood T cells in healthy people across ages. A second about 6 to 12 cycle PCR used barcoded and J-beta primers. Each CDR3 protein is one row after TCRdb ran MiXCR on the 5' RACE reads. Altogether 750,000 or so distinct CDR3 sequences are present, more than 20% being singletons, with the ten largest covering under 9.5%. This sample also appeared in a second study, on T cells of mothers and their children.

Sequenced sample: blood. The origin of the receptors is a boy younger than 18 in good health.

J is TRBJ2-5 and V is TRBV10-3, with D perhaps TRBD2 (6 bases). Germline-derived CDR1 and CDR2 are ENHRY and SYGVKD. The ends were cut back, 7 bases at V and 5 bases at J, with 14 bases in the middle. This CDR3 is built from 13 residues. CDR3 residues: CAITGDVEETQYF. CDR3 DNA: TGTGCCATCACGGGGGATGTGGAGGAGACCCAGTACTTC.

V is TRBV28 and J is TRBJ1-1; D is uncertain. This CDR3 is built from 10 residues. The V gene lost 4 bases and the J gene lost 10 bases, with 7 bases spanning the gap. Germline V gene lookup returns CDR1 MDHEN and CDR2 SYDVKM. The CDR3 DNA follows: TGTGCCAGCAGTTCGGTGGGAGCTTTCTTT. This gives the protein CASSSVGAFF.

This clonotype was detected only a few times. V gene TRBV28 combines with J gene TRBJ2-7; 7 bases are shared with TRBD2. This CDR3 is built from 13 residues. V gave up 10 bases and J gave up 2 bases; unmatched junction bases: 8. CDR1 and CDR2 (germline): MDHEN, SYDVKM. For the CDR3, the DNA is TGTGCCACCTCAAGCGGGGCAACCTACGAGCAGTACTTC. Translation gives CATSSGATYEQYF. Together with reference TRBV28 and TRBJ2-7, the CDR3 gives the full variable domain: DVKVTQSSRYLVKRTGEKVFLECVQDMDHENMFWYRQDPGLGLRLIYFSYDVKMKEKGDIPEGYSVSREKKERFSLILESASTNQTSMYLCATSSGATYEQYFGPGTRLTVT.

This clonotype was found a few times. The rearrangement joins TRBV5-1 to TRBJ2-5; TRBD2 aligns across 15 bases. The CDR3 is made up of 18 amino acids. V dropped 3 bases and J dropped 5; count of bases not matched to a gene: 11. Germline assignment: CDR1 SGHRS and CDR2 YFSETQ. The CDR3: CASSWGLAGGILEETQYF. In DNA, the CDR3 is TGCGCCAGCAGCTGGGGACTAGCGGGGGGAATACTCGAGGAGACCCAGTACTTC.

The chain carries TRBV7-9 and TRBJ2-7; 7 nucleotides align to TRBD2. Germline values: CDR1 SEHNR, CDR2 FQNEAQ (reference sequence). This CDR3 is 13 amino acids long. Losses at the gene ends were 5 bases for V and 7 bases for J; bases not matched to a gene: 8. CDR3 DNA: TGTGCCAGCAGCCTGGGGAGTAGCGGGGAGCAGTACTTC. It codes for CASSLGSSGEQYF.

The chain couples TRBV7-9 to TRBJ1-4; D is unresolved. Trimming shortened V by 3 bases and J by 0 bases, and 8 bases separated the two germline ends. CDR3 size: 15 residues. Germline lookup yields CDR1 SEHNR and CDR2 FQNEAQ (reference sequence). The CDR3 coding sequence is TGTGCCAGCAGCTTGCGGGATTCAACTAATGAAAAACTGTTTTTT. This sequence encodes CASSLRDSTNEKLFF.

Many counts were recorded for this clonotype. The rearrangement uses TRBV12-3 or TRBV12-4 and TRBJ2-7, with D possibly matching TRBD1 (7 bases). The ends were cut back, 5 bases at V and 4 bases at J, with 9 bases in the middle. This CDR3 has 12 amino acids. CDR3 sequence: CASSPGGYEQYF. The CDR3 nucleotides read TGTGCCAGCAGTCCAGGGGGGTACGAGCAGTACTTC.

The chain uses TRBV7-9 and TRBJ2-7; D is perhaps TRBD1 or TRBD2 (5 bases each). Per germline, CDR1 SEHNR and CDR2 FQNEAQ (reference sequence). V lost 2 bases and J lost 5, with 13 bases in between. The CDR3 runs to 14 residues. The CDR3, as DNA: TGTGCCAGCAGCTTAATGGGGGTGGAGCACGAGCAGTACTTC. It translates to CASSLMGVEHEQYF.

The rearrangement links TRBV6-5 to TRBJ2-7; no clear D. The germline V gene encodes CDR1 MNHEY and CDR2 SVGAGI. Trimming pared 7 bases from V and 6 bases from J, leaving 13 bases between. The CDR3 length is 12 residues. The CDR3 DNA is TGTGCCAGCACGTCCGATATTGGCGAGCAGTACTTC. It yields the protein CASTSDIGEQYF.

This clonotype was seen a few times. The rearrangement joins TRBV12-3 or TRBV12-4 to TRBJ2-7; TRBD2 matches 8 bases. Gene TRBJ2-5 matches the end of the DNA better, so the J call may be wrong. The CDR3 runs 14 residues. The CDR3 sequence is CASRPRGGEETQYF. For the CDR3, the DNA is TGTGCCAGCAGACCCCGGGGGGGTGAAGAGACCCAGTACTTC.

CDR3 DNA sequence: TGTGCCAGCAGTGAACAGGGCCCCCTCTACGAGCAGTACTTC. It codes for CASSEQGPLYEQYF. V gene TRBV25-1 combines with J gene TRBJ2-7; the D gene is possibly TRBD1 (5 bases). Per germline, CDR1 MGHDK and CDR2 SYGVNS. V shed 2 bases and J shed 3 bases, with 11 bases lying between them. The CDR3 is made up of 14 amino acids.

V is TRBV3-1 and J is TRBJ2-5; 9 positions match TRBD1. The J segment lost 2 bases and the V segment lost 1 base, leaving 2 bases of the junction unmatched. The CDR3 is 15 residues long. Germline V gene data show CDR1 as LGHDT and CDR2 as YNNKEL (reference sequence). CDR3 sequence: CASSQVGQGQETQYF. The CDR3 DNA reads as TGTGCCAGCAGCCAAGTCGGACAGGGGCAAGAGACCCAGTACTTC.

The chain recombines TRBV5-1 with TRBJ2-5, with 8 bases that match TRBD2. V lost 8 bases, J lost 2 bases, and 8 bases stayed unmatched. Per germline, CDR1 SGHRS and CDR2 YFSETQ. There are 14 residues in the CDR3. CDR3 DNA: TGCGCCAGTTCGGGAGGGGCTATACAAGAGACCCAGTACTTC. Its protein is CASSGGAIQETQYF.

The rearrangement uses TRBV29-1 and TRBJ2-3, with D unclear. V lost 6 bases to trimming and J lost 3 bases, with 10 bases between them. Germline V gene data show CDR1 as SQVTM and CDR2 as ANQGSEA. The length of the CDR3 is 12 residues. In DNA form, the CDR3 reads TGCAGCGTGCTGACAAATACAGATACGCAGTATTTT. Translation: CSVLTNTDTQYF.

This clonotype was picked up a small number of times. This chain connects TRBV28 to TRBJ1-5; the D gene is possibly TRBD1 (5 bases). Looked up from germline, CDR1 is MDHEN and CDR2 is SYDVKM. This CDR3 spans 15 amino acids. V lost 6 bases to trimming and J lost 1 base, with 13 bases between them. CDR3 sequence: CASRTDSYSNQPQHF. CDR3 sequence (DNA): TGTGCCAGCAGGACCGACAGTTACAGCAATCAGCCCCAGCATTTT.

The chain employs TRBV6-1 and TRBJ1-1, with no clear D. This CDR3 region has 13 residues. V shed 9 bases and J shed 0 bases, with 11 bases lying between them. The germline CDR1 and CDR2 sequences are MNHNS and SASEGT. CDR3 region: CASRIIMNTEAFF. The CDR3 DNA sequence: TGTGCCAGTAGGATAATTATGAACACTGAAGCTTTCTTT.

In this sample, this clonotype turned up a few times. V and J are TRBV27 and TRBJ1-6, with 10 bases identical to TRBD1. Germline CDR1 and CDR2: MNHEY and SMNVEV (reference sequence). The CDR3 consists of 15 residues. Germline trimming cut 6 bases from V and 7 bases from J; bases unmatched to any gene: 6. The CDR3 sequence is CASRGPGQGNSPLHF. The DNA of the CDR3 is TGTGCCAGCAGGGGACCGGGACAGGGGAATTCACCCCTCCACTTT.

The rearrangement uses TRBV5-1 and TRBJ2-1; perhaps TRBD1 as D (6 bases). This CDR3 has 15 residues. Germline values: CDR1 SGHRS, CDR2 YFSETQ. Between the trimmed V and J ends, which lost 2 bases and 6 bases, there was a span of 15 bases. The CDR3: CASSLAGEKGNEQFF. Written as DNA, the CDR3 is TGCGCCAGCAGCTTAGCAGGGGAGAAGGGCAATGAGCAGTTCTTC.

Remarks on this clonotype: An end of the junction differs from the germline gene, which may be a read error. Here the CDR3 reads CASSLATGPDTRYF. In nucleotides, the CDR3 is TGCGCCAGCAGCTTGGCAACAGGACCAGATACGCGGTATTTT. J is TRBJ2-3 and V is TRBV5-1, with TRBD1 as a possible D gene (5 bases). There are 14 residues in the CDR3. Germline CDR1 and CDR2: SGHRS and YFSETQ.

This clonotype showed up many times. The V gene is TRBV29-1, the J gene TRBJ1-1; TRBD1 is a possible D gene (5 bases). Germline CDR1 SQVTM, CDR2 ANQGSEA. With 6 bases removed from V and 11 bases from J, the gap between germline ends came to 22 bases. The CDR3 has 13 residues. CDR3 DNA sequence: TGCAGCGTGGGACCCCGGGACGGCATGTGGGCTTTCTTT. Amino acids: CSVGPRDGMWAFF.

This clonotype was seen more than once but under ten times. This chain uses TRBV4-3 with TRBJ1-1; D perhaps matches TRBD1 (6 bases). CDR1 and CDR2 from the germline V gene are LGHNA and YSLEER. The CDR3 consists of 16 residues. V was shortened by 3 bases and J by 5 bases, with 19 bases between the two germline ends. The CDR3 region has the DNA TGCGCCAGCAGCCATCGGGGACTCCCCACAGGGACTGAAGCTTTCTTT. As protein: CASSHRGLPTGTEAFF.

The chain recombines TRBV19 with TRBJ1-1; D gene unclear. V was trimmed by 5 bases and J by 0 bases, leaving 7 bases between them. The CDR3 is 13 amino acids. The germline V gene encodes CDR1 LNHDA and CDR2 SQIVND (reference sequence). The CDR3: CASSPWMNTEAFF. DNA for the CDR3: TGTGCCAGTAGTCCCTGGATGAACACTGAAGCTTTCTTT.

This clonotype was recorded a few times. CDR3 nucleotide sequence: TGCGCCAGCAGCCAAGACTGGACTAAACTGTTTTTT. It codes for CASSQDWTKLFF. The gene calls are TRBV4-3 and TRBJ1-4; D remains unclear. With 0 bases removed from V and 11 bases from J, the gap between germline ends came to 7 bases. The germline V gene encodes CDR1 LGHNA and CDR2 YSLEER. This CDR3 is built from 12 residues.

V usage is TRBV9 and J usage is TRBJ2-6; D possibly corresponds to TRBD2 (5 bases). Looked up from germline, CDR1 is SGDLS and CDR2 is YYNGEE. The V end lost 4 bases, the J end lost 0 bases, and 23 bases lay between the germline ends. The CDR3 has 20 amino acids. The CDR3 nucleotides read TGTGCCAGCAGCTATGCCTCGATGGAGGACCTCAGCTCTGGGGCCAACGTCCTGACTTTC. It codes for CASSYASMEDLSSGANVLTF.

J is TRBJ2-5 and V is TRBV12-3 or TRBV12-4; the D is unclear. Near its end, the DNA agrees better with TRBJ2-7, so the J call may be wrong. The CDR3 consists of 12 residues. CDR3 in DNA: TGTGCCAGCAGTTCCGTGACGAGCGAGCAGTACTTC. Protein product: CASSSVTSEQYF.